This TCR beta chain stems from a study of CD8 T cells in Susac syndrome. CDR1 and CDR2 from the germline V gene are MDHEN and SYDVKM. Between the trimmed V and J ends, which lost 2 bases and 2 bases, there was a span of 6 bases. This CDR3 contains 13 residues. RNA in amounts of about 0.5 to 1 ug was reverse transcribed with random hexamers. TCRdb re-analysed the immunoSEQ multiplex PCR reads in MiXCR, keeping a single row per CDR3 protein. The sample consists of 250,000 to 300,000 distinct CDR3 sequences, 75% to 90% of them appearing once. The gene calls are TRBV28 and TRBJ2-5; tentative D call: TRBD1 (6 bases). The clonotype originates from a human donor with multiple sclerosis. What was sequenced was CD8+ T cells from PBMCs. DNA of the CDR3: TGTGCCAGCAGTTTAAGGGGGCAAGAGACCCAGTACTTC. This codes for CASSLRGQETQYF.